These T cell receptor beta chains were read from a single sample in a study of blood T cell repertoires in COVID-19. Profiled with immunoSEQ multiplex PCR; TCRdb holds only in-frame clones, not every one. There are around 250,000 clones in the sample; around 83% occur only once, and roughly 8.7% lies in the top ten. The sample consisted of peripheral blood. The origin of the receptors is a man in his forties or fifties with active or convalescent COVID-19. The conserved cysteine and the conserved F or W are not part of the CDR3 here.

>TRBJ1-5|TRBV4-1
ASSPGPGTGSYSNQPQH
>TRBJ2-5|TRBV19
ASSIGIQETQY
>TRBJ1-2|TRBV28
ASSLTGQAYGYT
>TRBJ1-2|TRBV11-2
ASSRRRTGPKLQGGYT
>TRBJ2-1|TRBV27
ASSSQGVEQF
>TRBJ2-1|TRBV3-1/TRBV3-2
ASSQESGRSLIL
>TRBJ2-7|TRBV27
ASSPRQDPMAEQY
>TRBJ1-6|TRBV5-4
ASSLVQENSPLH
>TRBJ1-3|TRBV5-1
ASSLDAEAGNTIY
>TRBJ1-6|TRBV24-1
ATSKGQYNSPLH
>TRBJ2-2|TRBV16
ASSQSLGVTGELF